This T cell receptor (beta chain) was retrieved from a study of T cell responses to AZD1222 COVID-19 vaccine. Germline assignment: CDR1 SGHNT and CDR2 YYREEE (reference sequence). V was clipped by 6 bases and J by 6 bases; unmatched bases: 8. The CDR3 is made up of 14 amino acids. Only in-frame clones appear in the TCRdb table, and some are missing; sequencing was by immunoSEQ multiplex PCR. The repertoire holds about 130,000 clones, about 89% seen once, with about 1.4% in the top ten. The rearrangement joins TRBV5-4 to TRBJ1-2; 10 nucleotides agree with TRBD1. This receptor was identified in an adult in good health. Specimen: peripheral blood, collected on day 0 of AZD1222 vaccination. The CDR3 here is CASKRQGALDGYTF. CDR3 DNA: TGTGCCAGCAAACGACAGGGGGCGCTCGATGGCTACACCTTC.